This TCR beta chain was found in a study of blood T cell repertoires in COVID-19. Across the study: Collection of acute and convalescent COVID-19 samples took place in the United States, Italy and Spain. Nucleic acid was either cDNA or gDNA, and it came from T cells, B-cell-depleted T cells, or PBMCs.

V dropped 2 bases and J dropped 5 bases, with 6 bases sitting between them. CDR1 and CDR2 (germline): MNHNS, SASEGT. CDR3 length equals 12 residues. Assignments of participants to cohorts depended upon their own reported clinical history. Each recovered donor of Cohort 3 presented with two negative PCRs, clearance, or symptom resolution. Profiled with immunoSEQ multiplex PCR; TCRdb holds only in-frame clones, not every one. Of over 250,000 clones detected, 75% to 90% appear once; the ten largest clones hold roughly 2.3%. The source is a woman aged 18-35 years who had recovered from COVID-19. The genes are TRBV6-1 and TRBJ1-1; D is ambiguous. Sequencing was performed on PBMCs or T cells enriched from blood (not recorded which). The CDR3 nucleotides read TGTGCCAGCAGTGAACGGGGAACTGAAGCTTTCTTT. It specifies CASSERGTEAFF.